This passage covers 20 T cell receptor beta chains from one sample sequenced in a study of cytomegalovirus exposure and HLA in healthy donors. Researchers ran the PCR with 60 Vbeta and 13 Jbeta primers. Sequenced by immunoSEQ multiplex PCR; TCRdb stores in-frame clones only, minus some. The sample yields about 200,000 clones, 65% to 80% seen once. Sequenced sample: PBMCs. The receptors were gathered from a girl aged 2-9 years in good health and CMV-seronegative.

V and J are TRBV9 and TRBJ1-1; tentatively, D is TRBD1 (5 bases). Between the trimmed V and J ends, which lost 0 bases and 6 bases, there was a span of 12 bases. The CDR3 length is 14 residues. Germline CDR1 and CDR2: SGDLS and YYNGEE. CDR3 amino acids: CASSVGGGGAEAFF. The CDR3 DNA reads TGTGCCAGCAGCGTAGGGGGGGGTGGCGCTGAAGCTTTCTTT. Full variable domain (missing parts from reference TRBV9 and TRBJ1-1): DSGVTQTPKHLITATGQRVTLRCSPRSGDLSVYWYQQSLDQGLQFLIQYYNGEERAKGNILERFSAQQFPDLHSELNLSSLELGDSALYFCASSVGGGGAEAFFGQGTRLTVV.

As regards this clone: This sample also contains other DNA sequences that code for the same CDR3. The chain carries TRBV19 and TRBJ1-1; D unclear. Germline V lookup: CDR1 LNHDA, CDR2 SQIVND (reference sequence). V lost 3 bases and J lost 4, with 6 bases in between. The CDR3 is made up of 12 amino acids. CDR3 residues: CASSIGSTEAFF. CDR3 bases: TGTGCCAGTAGTATTGGGAGCACTGAAGCTTTCTTT.

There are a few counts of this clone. CDR3 amino acids: CASSQTGYGYTF. In DNA form, the CDR3 reads TGCGCCAGCAGCCAAACGGGATATGGCTACACCTTC. The J gene is TRBJ1-2, the V gene TRBV4-1; no definite D call. Trimming removed 2 bases from V and 5 bases from J, with 6 bases in between. The CDR3 runs to 12 residues. The germline V gene encodes CDR1 MGHRA and CDR2 YSYEKL.

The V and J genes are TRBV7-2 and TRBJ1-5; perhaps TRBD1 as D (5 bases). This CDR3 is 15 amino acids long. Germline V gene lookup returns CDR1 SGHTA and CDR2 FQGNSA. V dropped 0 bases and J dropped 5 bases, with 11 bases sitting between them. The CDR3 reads CASSLAWTLYQPQHF. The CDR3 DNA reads TGTGCCAGCAGCTTAGCATGGACACTTTATCAGCCCCAGCATTTT.

CDR3 sequence reads: CSVDGTVTEAFF. The CDR3 DNA reads as TGCAGCGTTGATGGGACAGTCACTGAAGCTTTCTTT. The chain uses TRBV29-1 and TRBJ1-1; 7 positions agree with TRBD1. The CDR3 extends over 12 amino acids. The germline CDR1 and CDR2 sequences are SQVTM and ANQGSEA. V lost 3 bases and J lost 4; bases outside the gene matches: 2.

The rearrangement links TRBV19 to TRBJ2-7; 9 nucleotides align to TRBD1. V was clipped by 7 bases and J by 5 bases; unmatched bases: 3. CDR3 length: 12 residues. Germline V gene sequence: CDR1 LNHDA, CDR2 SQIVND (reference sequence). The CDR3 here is CASTTGGNEQYF. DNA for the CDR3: TGTGCCAGTACGACAGGGGGAAACGAGCAGTACTTC.

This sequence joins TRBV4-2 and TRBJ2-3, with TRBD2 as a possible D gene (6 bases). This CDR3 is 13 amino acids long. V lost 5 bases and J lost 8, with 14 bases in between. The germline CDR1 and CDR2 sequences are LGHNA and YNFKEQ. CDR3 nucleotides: TGTGCCAGCAGCGTTCCAGCGGGCGGTACGCAGTATTTT. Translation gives CASSVPAGGTQYF.

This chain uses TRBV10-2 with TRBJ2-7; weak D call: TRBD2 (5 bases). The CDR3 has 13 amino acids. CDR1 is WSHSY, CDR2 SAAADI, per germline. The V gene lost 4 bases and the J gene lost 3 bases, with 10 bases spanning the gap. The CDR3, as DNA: TGCGCCAGCAGTGGGAGGACGGTCTACGAGCAGTACTTC. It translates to CASSGRTVYEQYF.

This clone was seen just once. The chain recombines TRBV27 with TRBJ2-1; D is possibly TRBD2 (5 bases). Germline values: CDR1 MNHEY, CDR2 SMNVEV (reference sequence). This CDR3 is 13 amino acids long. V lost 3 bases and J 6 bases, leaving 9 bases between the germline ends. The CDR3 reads CASSFTDSNEQFF. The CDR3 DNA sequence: TGTGCCAGCAGTTTTACGGACTCCAATGAGCAGTTCTTC.

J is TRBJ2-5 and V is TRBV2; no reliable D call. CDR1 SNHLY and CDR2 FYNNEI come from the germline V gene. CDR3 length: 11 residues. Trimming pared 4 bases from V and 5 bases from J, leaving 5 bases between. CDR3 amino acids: CASSVLETQYF. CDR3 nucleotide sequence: TGTGCCAGCAGTGTCCTCGAGACCCAGTACTTC.

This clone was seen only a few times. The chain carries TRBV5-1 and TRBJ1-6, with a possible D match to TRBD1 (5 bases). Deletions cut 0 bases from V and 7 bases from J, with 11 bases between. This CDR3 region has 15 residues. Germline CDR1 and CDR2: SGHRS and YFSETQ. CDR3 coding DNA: TGCGCCAGCAGCTTGGAAGCGACAGACAATTCACCCCTCCACTTT. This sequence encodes CASSLEATDNSPLHF.

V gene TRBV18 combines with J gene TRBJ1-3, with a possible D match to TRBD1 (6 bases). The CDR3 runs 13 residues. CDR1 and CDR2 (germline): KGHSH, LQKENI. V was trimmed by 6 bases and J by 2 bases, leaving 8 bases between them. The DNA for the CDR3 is TGTGCCAGCTCCGAGGGGGCTGGAAACACCATATATTTT. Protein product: CASSEGAGNTIYF.

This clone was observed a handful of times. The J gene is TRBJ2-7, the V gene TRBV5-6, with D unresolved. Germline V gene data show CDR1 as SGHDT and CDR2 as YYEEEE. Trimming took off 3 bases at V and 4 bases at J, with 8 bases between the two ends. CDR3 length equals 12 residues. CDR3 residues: CASSSTPYEQYF. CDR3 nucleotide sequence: TGTGCCAGCAGCTCGACTCCATACGAGCAGTACTTC.

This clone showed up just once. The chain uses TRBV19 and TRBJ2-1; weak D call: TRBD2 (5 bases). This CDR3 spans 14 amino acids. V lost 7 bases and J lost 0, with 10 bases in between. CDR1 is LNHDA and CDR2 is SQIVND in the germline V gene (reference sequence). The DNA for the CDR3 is TGTGCCAGTAAGCGGCGAAGCTCCTACAATGAGCAGTTCTTC. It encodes CASKRRSSYNEQFF.

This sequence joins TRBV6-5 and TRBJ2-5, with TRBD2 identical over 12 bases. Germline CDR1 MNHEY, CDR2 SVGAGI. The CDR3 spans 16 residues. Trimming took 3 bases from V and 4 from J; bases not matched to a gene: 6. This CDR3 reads CASSYSSGGASETQYF. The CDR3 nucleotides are TGTGCCAGCAGTTATTCTAGCGGGGGGGCATCAGAGACCCAGTACTTC.

CDR3 sequence: CASRNTWDSNYGYTF. The CDR3 bases are TGTGCCAGCAGAAATACCTGGGACAGCAACTATGGCTACACCTTC. The V call is TRBV14, the J call TRBJ1-2, with 7 nucleotides matching TRBD1. With 6 bases clipped from V and 2 bases from J, the junction kept 9 bases outside the gene matches. The germline V gene has CDR1 SGHDN and CDR2 FVKESK. This CDR3 comprises 15 residues.

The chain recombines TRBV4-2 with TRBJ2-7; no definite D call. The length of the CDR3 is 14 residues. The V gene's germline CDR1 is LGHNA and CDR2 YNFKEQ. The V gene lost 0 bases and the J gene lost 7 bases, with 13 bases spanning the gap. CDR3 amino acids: CASSQEAQVQEQYF. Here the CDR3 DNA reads TGTGCCAGCAGCCAAGAGGCTCAGGTGCAAGAGCAGTACTTC.

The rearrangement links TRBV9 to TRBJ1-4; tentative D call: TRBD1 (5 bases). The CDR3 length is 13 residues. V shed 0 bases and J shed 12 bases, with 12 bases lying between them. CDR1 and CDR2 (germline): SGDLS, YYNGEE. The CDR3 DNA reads TGTGCCAGCAGCGTAGATGGGGGGGGACAACTGTTTTTT. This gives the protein CASSVDGGGQLFF.

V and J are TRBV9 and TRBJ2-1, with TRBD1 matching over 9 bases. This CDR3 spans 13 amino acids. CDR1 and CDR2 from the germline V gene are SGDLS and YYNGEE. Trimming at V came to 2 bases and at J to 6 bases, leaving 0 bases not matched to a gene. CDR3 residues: CASSVGQGNEQFF. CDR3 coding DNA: TGTGCCAGCAGCGTGGGACAGGGCAATGAGCAGTTCTTC.

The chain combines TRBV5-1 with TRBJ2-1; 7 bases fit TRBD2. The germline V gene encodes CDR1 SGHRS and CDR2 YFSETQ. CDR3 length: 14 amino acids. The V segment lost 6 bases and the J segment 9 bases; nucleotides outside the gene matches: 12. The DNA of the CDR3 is TGCGCCAGCAATCCGGACTTGGGAGGGAGTGAGCAGTTCTTC. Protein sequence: CASNPDLGGSEQFF.